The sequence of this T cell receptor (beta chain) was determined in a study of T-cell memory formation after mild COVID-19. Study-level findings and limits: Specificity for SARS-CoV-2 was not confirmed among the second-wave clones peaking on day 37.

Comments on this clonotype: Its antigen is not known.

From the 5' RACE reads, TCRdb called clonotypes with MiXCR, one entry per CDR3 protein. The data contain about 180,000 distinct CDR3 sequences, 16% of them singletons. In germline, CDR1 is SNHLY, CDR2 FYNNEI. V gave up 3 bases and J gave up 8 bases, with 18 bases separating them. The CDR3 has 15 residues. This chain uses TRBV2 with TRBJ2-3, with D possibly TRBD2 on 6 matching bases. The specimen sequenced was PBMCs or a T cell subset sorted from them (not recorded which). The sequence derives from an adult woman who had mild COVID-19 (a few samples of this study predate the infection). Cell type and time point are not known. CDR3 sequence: CASSDKEAHGGTQYF. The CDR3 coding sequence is TGTGCCAGCAGTGACAAAGAGGCACACGGGGGTACGCAGTATTTT.